This TCR beta chain comes out of a study of blood T cells in healthy people across ages. As regards this clonotype: Its cognate antigen is unknown.

Study-wide points: Conclusively comparing naive with antigen-experienced cells was impossible with unsorted PBMCs.

The second PCR ran about 6 to 11 cycles with a sample-barcoded 5' primer and J-beta primers. TCRdb re-derived calls from the 5' RACE reads in MiXCR, one entry per CDR3 protein. The data show 1,300,000 or so distinct CDR3 sequences, around 59% seen once. The CDR3 sequence is 16 residues long. Germline V gives CDR1 LGHDT, CDR2 YNNKEL (reference sequence). V was pared by 4 bases and J by 2 bases, with 6 bases of the junction left unmatched. The V call is TRBV3-1, the J call TRBJ2-7, with 12 bases aligning to TRBD2. The sequence derives from a man aged 18 to 29 in good health. The sample consisted of blood. For the CDR3, the DNA is TGTGCCAGCAGCCGGACCCTAGCGGGGGGGACCTACGAGCAGTACTTC. Translation: CASSRTLAGGTYEQYF.